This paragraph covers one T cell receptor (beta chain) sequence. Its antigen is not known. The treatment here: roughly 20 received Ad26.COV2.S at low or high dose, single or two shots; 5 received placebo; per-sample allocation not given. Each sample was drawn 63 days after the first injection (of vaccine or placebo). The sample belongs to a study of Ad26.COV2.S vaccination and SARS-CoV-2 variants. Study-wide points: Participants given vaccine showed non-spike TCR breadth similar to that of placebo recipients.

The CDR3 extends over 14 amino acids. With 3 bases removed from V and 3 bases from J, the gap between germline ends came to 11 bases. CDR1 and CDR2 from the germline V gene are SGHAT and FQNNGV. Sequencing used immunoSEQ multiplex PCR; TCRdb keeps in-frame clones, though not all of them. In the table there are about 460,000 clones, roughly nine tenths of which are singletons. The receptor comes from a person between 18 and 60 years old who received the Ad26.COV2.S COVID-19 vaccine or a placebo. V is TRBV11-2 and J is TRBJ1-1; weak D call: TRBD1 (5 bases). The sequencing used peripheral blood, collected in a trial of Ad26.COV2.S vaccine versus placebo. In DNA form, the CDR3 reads TGTGCCAGCAGCTTTGGGGGGAGGGACACTGAAGCTTTCTTT. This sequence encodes CASSFGGRDTEAFF.